This record covers a single TCR beta chain. Its antigen specificity is not known. Base-call qualities are not available, and no considerably larger clone is one nucleotide away. This specimen belongs to a study of cytomegalovirus exposure and HLA in healthy donors (dated by TCRdb to the late 2010s). Concerning the study at large: An earlier analysis of 587 of the donors reported 250 to 300 Gb of sequence data and some 120 million unique TCR beta sequences from about 200 million T cells. All discovery cohort repertoires had been generated on a single sequencing platform. The number of donors typed differed by locus, with about 620-630 for A, B, C, DRB1 and DQB1, roughly 520 for DQA1, 600 to 610 for DPA1, and roughly 450 for DPB1. Among 398 genotyped donors of the cohort, an average of 235,054 unique TCR beta nucleotide sequences were sequenced per donor, about a sixth of them non-productive. To study patterns of TCR occurrence, a later analysis re-analyzed previously published TCR beta repertoires from just over 650 donors and added high-resolution HLA genotyping. Among the roughly 390 genotyped donors, about 85% belonged to the genetic ancestry cluster associated with self-reported Caucasian donors. Around 330 gigabases of sequencing data and 70 million to 100 million unique TCR sequences made up an early release that covered 640 HLA-typed donors. The study used immunosequencing to profile the T cell repertoires of several hundred subjects and linked those repertoires to cytomegalovirus serostatus. Class I and class II HLA loci were covered by the typing at four-digit resolution. In an earlier analysis of 587 of the donors, high-throughput TCR beta sequencing was used to judge whether each TCR beta V gene segment behaved as functional or pseudogenic. The study aimed to test whether cataloging public T cell receptors could reveal signatures of past pathogen exposure. In a later genetic analysis, genome-wide SNP genotypes for about three fifths of the 666 donors were used, and that subset was treated as a discovery cohort. Donor age, sex, ethnicity and CMV serostatus were collected together with the repertoire data. Four or five DR-DQ haplotypes were treated as single units for association and clustering because of strong linkage in the cohort. Rather than using new phenotypic data, the later analysis identified candidate immune exposures from TCR beta sequences and from how often those sequences occurred across donors. High-throughput TCR immunosequencing, statistical association of individual TCRs with disease status, and machine learning were combined to predict cytomegalovirus infection status. Besides the first cohort of approximately 710 subjects, a separate validation cohort made up of 90 to 150 different subjects was used. Results the study describes overall, beyond this receptor: According to a later analysis, parvovirus B19, influenza, CMV and Epstein-Barr virus appeared linked to several top co-occurrence clusters. In an earlier analysis of fewer than 750 of the donors, most TCR beta V segments were observed in productive rearrangements about 87% or about 30% of the time, broadly matching IMGT annotations. A cluster of highly shared sequence variants was judged likely to represent a technical artifact of the sequencing pipeline. Because counts were too low, roughly 17 rarely observed V segments, including chromosome 9 orphons, were left out of the earlier analysis of 587 of the donors. In a later genetic analysis, fewer N-insertions in productive TCRs were reported among donors in an Asian-associated ancestry cluster than the 666-donor mean. Sequencing depth was assumed to be roughly uniform across donors in the presence/absence analyses, though that assumption may not hold. This cohort had only TCR beta chains sequenced, and the lack of alpha or paired-chain data limited which features could be detected. Immune exposure information for the cohort was limited to CMV serostatus. A later analysis found that most CMV-associated TCR beta chains appeared HLA-restricted, with HLA associations seemingly driven largely by CMV exposure. A further reported finding was that TCR beta sequences accurately predicted the HLA-A and HLA-B alleles for most subjects in the first cohort. Across donors, most TCR sequences were observed very rarely, whereas some public TCRs were present in many individuals. In a later analysis, around 15,000 TCR beta sequences were associated with specific HLA alleles at a false discovery rate of 0.05. Linkage disequilibrium might explain the correlated functional status among segregating V segments, but an unknown experimental factor could not be excluded. In vitro tests confirmed that three of the cytomegalovirus-associated TCR beta chains recognize cytomegalovirus antigens. Because HLA typing was missing for some donors at each locus, association tests included only the typed subset. In the study, 150 to 200 TCR beta chains were listed as associated with cytomegalovirus. A later analysis found that HLA-associated TCR beta chains were more clonally expanded and had lower generation probabilities than equally common non-associated chains. The classifier was reported to diagnose cytomegalovirus status with high specificity and sensitivity in both the original cohort and the validation cohort. The 87-base-pair reads could not distinguish some IMGT-functional V segments, including TRBV6-2 and TRBV6-3, so those segments were excluded. The authors suggested that the approach could potentially be extended to other disease states and immunological phenotypes. According to a later analysis, TCR association rates differed among HLA loci, with DRB1 alleles showing the most associated TCRs and HLA-C alleles showing the fewest. A later genetic analysis associated a missense DCLRE1C variant with V-gene and J-gene trimming of TCR beta chains, and an independent cohort replicated the association. When HLA alleles, especially DR and DQ, strongly co-occurred, TCR associations were difficult to assign to individual alleles.

The CDR3, from cysteine to phenylalanine, totals 17 residues. The entry retains the CDR3 DNA only, 51 bases that are in frame from base 1. V and J are trimmed by 5 bases and 2 bases, and the gene matches miss 7 bases of the junction. CDR1 and CDR2, per the germline V gene, are SGHTA and FQGNSA. Library method: the immunoSEQ multiplex PCR assay. For the multiplex PCR, a mixture combining 60 forward primers for TCR Vbeta segments and 13 reverse primers for TCR Jbeta segments was used. Amplification of the CDR3 region of rearranged TCR beta genes was performed with a multiplex PCR assay on genomic DNA. The Illumina HiSeq System was used to sequence the amplified TCR beta libraries as 87-base-pair reads. In the authors' own workflow: A later analysis tallied roughly 76 million unique TCR beta chains across the approximately 670 repertoires, and some 10 million of those chains were shared by two or more donors. To remove PCR and sequencing errors, raw reads were error-corrected and collapsed into unique sequences using a nearest-neighbor algorithm that merged closely related sequences. V, D and J gene segments were assigned by aligning CDR3 sequences to IMGT reference sequences. For a sequence to be retained, at least a six-nucleotide match to both a V gene segment and a J gene segment was required. Rearrangements were classified as productive when the CDR3 lacked stop codons and remained in frame with V and J, and all other rearrangements were classified as non-productive. CDR3 was defined by IMGT convention, running from the second conserved V-encoded cysteine to the conserved J-encoded phenylalanine. The earlier analysis of some 540 of the donors excluded any sequence lacking an unambiguous match to a single V gene segment. In an earlier analysis of several hundred of the donors, V segments were called functional above 56.7% productive rearrangements and were called segregating when the between-donor standard deviation exceeded 5%. A statistical classification framework was built for diagnosing cytomegalovirus status from the catalog of TCR beta chain sequences. A later analysis assigned V and J genes by comparing TCR nucleotide sequences with IMGT/GENE-DB human TR gene sequences. Using the TCRdist pipeline, a later analysis assigned CDR3 sequences along with most-parsimonious VDJ recombination scenarios. In a later analysis, each TCR beta chain was defined by its CDR3 amino acid sequence together with its V-gene family, and reads lacking a unique V-gene family were excluded. In a later analysis, around 650 highly shared, low-generation-probability nucleotide sequences were removed to address suspected cross-contamination and a sequencing artifact. In a later analysis, a clonal expansion index for each public chain was calculated from normalized within-repertoire ranks of inferred template counts. A later analysis computed generation probabilities with a VDJ recombination model fitted to out-of-frame rearrangements, and checked the results against IGoR. In a later analysis, hypergeometric tests were used to score TCR-TCR, TCR-HLA and TCR-CMV co-occurrence, with a repertoire-size bias correction applied to TCR pairs. In a later analysis, false discovery rates were estimated by permuting HLA or CMV assignments 20 times. In a later analysis, co-occurring TCRs were grouped using DBSCAN, and TCRdist sequence similarity was added for clustering within HLA-allele-positive subsets. Repertoires with fewer than 30,000 or more than 120,000 public chains, plus five repertoires with anomalous nucleotide sharing, were excluded from co-occurrence clustering. The immuneACCESS repertoire file appears here via TCRdb, limited to in-frame rearrangements. These files lack a portion of the clones; in checked studies, under half of the deficit traces to unresolved V genes, and the cause of the others is not known. V, J and clone size derive from that table, while D and trimming were established from the DNA sequence. Across this sample there are 100,000 to 150,000 clones, with approximately 87% seen only once. The leading ten clones occupy 20% of the sample.

The cohort consisted of 650 to 700 healthy bone marrow donors. All cohort members were sampled while nominally healthy, although unrecorded immune exposures were likely present. The donor was CMV seropositive and belonged to the group of 250 to 300 seropositive cohort members. Each donor provided a peripheral blood sample, and peripheral blood mononuclear cells were used for TCR beta sequencing. Genomic DNA was extracted from the blood cell samples with the Qiagen DNeasy Blood Extraction Kit. The sequence came from a man between 18 and 35 years old in good health and CMV-seropositive. Source material: PBMCs. The rearrangement combines TRBV7-2 with TRBJ2-3, with 13 junctional bases fitting TRBD2. The DNA sequence reads TGTGCCAGCAGCATAAAGGGACTAGCGGGACCCACAGATACGCAGTATTTT. Its coded protein is CASSIKGLAGPTDTQYF.